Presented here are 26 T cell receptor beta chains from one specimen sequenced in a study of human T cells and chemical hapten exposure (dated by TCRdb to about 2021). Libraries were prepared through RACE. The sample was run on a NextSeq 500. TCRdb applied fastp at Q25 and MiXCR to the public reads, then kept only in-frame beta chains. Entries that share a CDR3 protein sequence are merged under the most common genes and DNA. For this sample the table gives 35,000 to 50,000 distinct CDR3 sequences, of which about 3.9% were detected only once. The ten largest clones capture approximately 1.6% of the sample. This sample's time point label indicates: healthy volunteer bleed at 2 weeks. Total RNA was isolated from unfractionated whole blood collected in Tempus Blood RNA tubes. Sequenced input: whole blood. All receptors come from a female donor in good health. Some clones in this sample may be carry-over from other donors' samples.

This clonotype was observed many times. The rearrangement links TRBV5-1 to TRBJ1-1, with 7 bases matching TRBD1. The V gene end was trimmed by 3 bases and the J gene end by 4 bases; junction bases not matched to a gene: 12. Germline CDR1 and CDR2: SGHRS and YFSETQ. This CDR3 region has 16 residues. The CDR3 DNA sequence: TGCGCCAGCAGCTCCGGGTTGACAGGGTGGGGCACTGAAGCTTTCTTT. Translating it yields CASSSGLTGWGTEAFF. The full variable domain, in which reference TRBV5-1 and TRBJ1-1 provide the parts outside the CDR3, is KAGVTQTPRYLIKTRGQQVTLSCSPISGHRSVSWYQQTPGQGLQFLFEYFSETQRNKGNFPGRFSGRQFSNSRSEMNVSTLELGDSALYLCASSSGLTGWGTEAFFGQGTRLTVV.

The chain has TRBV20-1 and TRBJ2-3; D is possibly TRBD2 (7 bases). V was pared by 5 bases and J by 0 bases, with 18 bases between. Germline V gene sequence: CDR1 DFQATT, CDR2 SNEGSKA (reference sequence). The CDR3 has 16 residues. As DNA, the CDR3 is TGCAGTGCTTCCCGAAGAAGGGGGGGTAGCACAGATACGCAGTATTTT. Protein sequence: CSASRRRGGSTDTQYF.

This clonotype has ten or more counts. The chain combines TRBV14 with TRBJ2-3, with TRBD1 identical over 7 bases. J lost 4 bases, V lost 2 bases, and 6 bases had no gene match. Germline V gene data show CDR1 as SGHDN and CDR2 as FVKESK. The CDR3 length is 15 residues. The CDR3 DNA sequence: TGTGCCAGCAGCCAATGGACAGGACATCCAGATACGCAGTATTTT. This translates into CASSQWTGHPDTQYF. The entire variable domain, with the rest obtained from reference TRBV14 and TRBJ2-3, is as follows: EAGVTQFPSHSVIEKGQTVTLRCDPISGHDNLYWYRRVMGKEIKFLLHFVKESKQDESGMPNNRFLAERTGGTYSTLKVQPAELEDSGVYFCASSQWTGHPDTQYFGPGTRLTVL.

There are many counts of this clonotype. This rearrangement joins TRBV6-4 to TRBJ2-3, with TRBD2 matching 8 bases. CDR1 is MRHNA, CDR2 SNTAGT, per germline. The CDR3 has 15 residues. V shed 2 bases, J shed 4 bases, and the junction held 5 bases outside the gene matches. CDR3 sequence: CASSDSVSGADTQYF. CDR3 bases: TGTGCCAGCAGTGACAGCGTTAGCGGGGCAGATACGCAGTATTTT.

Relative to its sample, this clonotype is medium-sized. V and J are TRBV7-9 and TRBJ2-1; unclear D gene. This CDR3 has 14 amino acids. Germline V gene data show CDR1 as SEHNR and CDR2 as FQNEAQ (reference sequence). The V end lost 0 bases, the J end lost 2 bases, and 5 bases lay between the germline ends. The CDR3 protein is CASSLAEAYNEQFF. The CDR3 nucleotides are TGTGCCAGCAGCTTAGCGGAAGCCTACAATGAGCAGTTCTTC.

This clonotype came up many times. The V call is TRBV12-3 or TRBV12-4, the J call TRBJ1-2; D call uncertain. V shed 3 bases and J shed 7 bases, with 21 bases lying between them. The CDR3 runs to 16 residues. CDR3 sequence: CASSFKAWRARSGYTF. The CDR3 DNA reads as TGTGCCAGCAGTTTTAAGGCTTGGAGGGCCAGGAGTGGCTACACCTTC.

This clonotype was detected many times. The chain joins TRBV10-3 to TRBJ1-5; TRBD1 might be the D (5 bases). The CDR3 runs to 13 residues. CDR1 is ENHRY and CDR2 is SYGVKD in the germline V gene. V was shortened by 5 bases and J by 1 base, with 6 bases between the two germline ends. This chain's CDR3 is CAISRDSNQPQHF. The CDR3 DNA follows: TGTGCCATCAGTCGGGACAGCAATCAGCCCCAGCATTTT.

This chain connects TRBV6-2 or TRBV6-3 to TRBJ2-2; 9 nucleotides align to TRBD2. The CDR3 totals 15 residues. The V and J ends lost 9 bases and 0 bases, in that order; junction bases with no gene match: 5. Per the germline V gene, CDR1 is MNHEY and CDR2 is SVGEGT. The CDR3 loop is CASTSGPTNTGELFF. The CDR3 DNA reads TGTGCCAGTACTAGCGGGCCTACGAACACCGGGGAGCTGTTTTTT.

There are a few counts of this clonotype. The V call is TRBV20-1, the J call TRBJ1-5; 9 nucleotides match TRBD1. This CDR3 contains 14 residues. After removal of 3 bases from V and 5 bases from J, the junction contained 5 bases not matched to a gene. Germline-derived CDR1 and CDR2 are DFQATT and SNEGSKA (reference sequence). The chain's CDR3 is CSARATGGDQPQHF. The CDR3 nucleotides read TGCAGTGCTAGGGCAACAGGGGGCGATCAGCCCCAGCATTTT.

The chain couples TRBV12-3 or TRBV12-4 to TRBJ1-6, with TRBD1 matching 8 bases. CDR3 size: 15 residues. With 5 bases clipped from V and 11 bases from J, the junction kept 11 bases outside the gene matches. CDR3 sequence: CASSPRQGLSAPLHF. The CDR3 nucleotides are TGTGCCAGCAGTCCCCGACAGGGGTTGTCTGCACCCCTCCACTTT.

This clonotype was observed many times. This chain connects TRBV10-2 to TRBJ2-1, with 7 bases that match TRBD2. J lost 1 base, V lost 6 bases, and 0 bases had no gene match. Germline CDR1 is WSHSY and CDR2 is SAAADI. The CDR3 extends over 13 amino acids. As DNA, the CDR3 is TGCGCCAGCAGCGGGGGGTCCTACAATGAGCAGTTCTTC. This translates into CASSGGSYNEQFF.

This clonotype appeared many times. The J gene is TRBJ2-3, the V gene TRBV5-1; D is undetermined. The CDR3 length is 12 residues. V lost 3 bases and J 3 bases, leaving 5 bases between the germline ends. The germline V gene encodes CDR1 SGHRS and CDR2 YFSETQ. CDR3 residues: CASSWGTDTQYF. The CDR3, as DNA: TGCGCCAGCAGCTGGGGAACAGATACGCAGTATTTT.

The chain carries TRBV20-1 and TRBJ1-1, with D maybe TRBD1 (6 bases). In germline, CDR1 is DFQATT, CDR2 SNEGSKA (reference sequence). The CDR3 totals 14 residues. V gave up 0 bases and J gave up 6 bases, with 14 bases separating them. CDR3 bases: TGCAGTGCTAGAGAAGGCAGGGGTTCCGCTGAAGCTTTCTTT. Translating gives CSAREGRGSAEAFF.

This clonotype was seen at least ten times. The CDR3 loop reads CSASPHRANTEAFF. CDR3 nucleotides: TGCAGTGCTTCGCCACATCGGGCCAACACTGAAGCTTTCTTT. The rearrangement uses TRBV20-1 and TRBJ1-1, with D hard to call. Trimming took off 5 bases at V and 2 bases at J, with 15 bases between the two ends. Germline CDR1 is DFQATT and CDR2 is SNEGSKA (reference sequence). There are 14 residues in the CDR3.

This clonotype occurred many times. The CDR3 protein is CSVEMRGRRSEQYF. In DNA form, the CDR3 reads TGCAGCGTTGAAATGCGGGGCCGGCGGTCCGAGCAGTACTTC. This chain connects TRBV29-1 to TRBJ2-7, with TRBD2 as a possible D gene (6 bases). Germline V lookup: CDR1 SQVTM, CDR2 ANQGSEA. Trimming shortened V by 2 bases and J by 6 bases, and 17 bases separated the two germline ends. The CDR3 is made up of 14 amino acids.

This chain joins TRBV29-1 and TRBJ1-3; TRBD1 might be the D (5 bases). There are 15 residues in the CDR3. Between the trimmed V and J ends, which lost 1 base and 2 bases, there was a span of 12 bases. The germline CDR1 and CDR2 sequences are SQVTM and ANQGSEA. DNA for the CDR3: TGCAGCGTTGAAGCCCCGGGGGGAACTGGAAACACCATATATTTT. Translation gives CSVEAPGGTGNTIYF.

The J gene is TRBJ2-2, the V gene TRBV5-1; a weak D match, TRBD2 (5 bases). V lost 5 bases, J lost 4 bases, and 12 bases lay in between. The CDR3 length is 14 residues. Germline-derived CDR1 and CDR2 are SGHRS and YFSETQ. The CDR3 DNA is TGCGCCAGCAGTCAGACGGGGAGCACCGGGGAGCTGTTTTTT. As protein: CASSQTGSTGELFF.

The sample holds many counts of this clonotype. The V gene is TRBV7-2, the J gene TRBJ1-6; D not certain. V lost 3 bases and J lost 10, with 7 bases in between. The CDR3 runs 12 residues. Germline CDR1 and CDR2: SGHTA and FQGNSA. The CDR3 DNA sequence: TGTGCCAGCAGCTTTCGCTTCTCACCCCTCCACTTT. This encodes CASSFRFSPLHF. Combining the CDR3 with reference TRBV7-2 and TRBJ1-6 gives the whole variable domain GAGVSQSPSNKVTEKGKDVELRCDPISGHTALYWYRQSLGQGLEFLIYFQGNSAPDKSGLPSDRFSAERTGGSVSTLTIQRTQQEDSAVYLCASSFRFSPLHFGNGTRLTVT.

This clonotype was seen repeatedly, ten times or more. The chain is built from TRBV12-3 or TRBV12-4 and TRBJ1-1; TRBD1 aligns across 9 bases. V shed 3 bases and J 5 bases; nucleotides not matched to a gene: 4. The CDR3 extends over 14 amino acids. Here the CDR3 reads CASSLHRGRTEAFF. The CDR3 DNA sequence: TGTGCCAGCAGTTTGCACAGGGGGCGGACTGAAGCTTTCTTT.

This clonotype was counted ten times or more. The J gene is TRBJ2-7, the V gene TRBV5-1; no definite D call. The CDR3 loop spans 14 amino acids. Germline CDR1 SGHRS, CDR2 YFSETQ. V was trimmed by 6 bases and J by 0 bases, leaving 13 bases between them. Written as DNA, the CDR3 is TGCGCCAGCACACGTCAAGGGTTCTCCTACGAGCAGTACTTC. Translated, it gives CASTRQGFSYEQYF.

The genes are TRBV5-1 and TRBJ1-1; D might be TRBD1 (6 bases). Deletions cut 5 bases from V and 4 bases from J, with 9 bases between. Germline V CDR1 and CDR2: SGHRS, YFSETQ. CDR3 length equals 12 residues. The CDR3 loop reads CASSTGSTEAFF. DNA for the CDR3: TGCGCCAGCAGTACAGGGAGCACTGAAGCTTTCTTT.

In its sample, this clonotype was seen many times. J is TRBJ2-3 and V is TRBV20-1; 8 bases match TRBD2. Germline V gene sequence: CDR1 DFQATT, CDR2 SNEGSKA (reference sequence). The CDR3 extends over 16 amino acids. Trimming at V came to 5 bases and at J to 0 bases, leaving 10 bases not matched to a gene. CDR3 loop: CSAFDGGAASTDTQYF. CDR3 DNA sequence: TGCAGTGCTTTCGACGGGGGGGCCGCCAGCACAGATACGCAGTATTTT.

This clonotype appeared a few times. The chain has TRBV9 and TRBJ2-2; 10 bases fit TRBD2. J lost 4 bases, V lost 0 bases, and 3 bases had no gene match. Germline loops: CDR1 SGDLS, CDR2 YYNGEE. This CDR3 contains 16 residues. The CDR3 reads CASSVVAGGSTGELFF. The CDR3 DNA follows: TGTGCCAGCAGCGTAGTAGCGGGGGGCAGCACCGGGGAGCTGTTTTTT.

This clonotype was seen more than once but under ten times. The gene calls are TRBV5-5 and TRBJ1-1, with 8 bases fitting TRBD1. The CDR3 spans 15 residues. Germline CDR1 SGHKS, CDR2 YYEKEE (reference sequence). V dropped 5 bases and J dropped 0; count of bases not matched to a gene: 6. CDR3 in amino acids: CASRIQGAMNTEAFF. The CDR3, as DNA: TGTGCCAGCAGGATTCAGGGGGCTATGAACACTGAAGCTTTCTTT.

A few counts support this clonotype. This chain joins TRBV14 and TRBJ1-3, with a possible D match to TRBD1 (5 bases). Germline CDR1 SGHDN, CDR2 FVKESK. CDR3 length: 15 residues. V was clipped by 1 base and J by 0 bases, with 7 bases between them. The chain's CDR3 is CASSQGQHSGNTIYF. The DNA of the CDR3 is TGTGCCAGCAGCCAAGGACAGCACTCTGGAAACACCATATATTTT.

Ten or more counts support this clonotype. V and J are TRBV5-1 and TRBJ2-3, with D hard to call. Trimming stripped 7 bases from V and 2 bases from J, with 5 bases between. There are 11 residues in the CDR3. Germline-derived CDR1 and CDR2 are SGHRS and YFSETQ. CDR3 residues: CASALTDTQYF. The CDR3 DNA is TGCGCCAGCGCCCTCACAGATACGCAGTATTTT.